The present T cell receptor (beta chain) was sequenced within a study of blood T cell repertoires in COVID-19. Sequenced by immunoSEQ multiplex PCR; TCRdb stores in-frame clones only, minus some. Altogether under 100,000 clones are present, about 90% being singletons, with the ten largest covering about 4.5%. CDR3 length: 13 residues. Trimming shortened V by 0 bases and J by 3 bases, and 6 bases separated the two germline ends. Germline CDR1 and CDR2: LNHNV and YYDKDF (reference sequence). Sequenced material: peripheral blood. The chain joins TRBV15 to TRBJ2-7; a weak D match, TRBD1 (6 bases). The clonotype was recovered from a man aged 50-59 years with active COVID-19. The CDR3 DNA sequence: TGTGCCACCAGCAGAGAACAGGGCTACGAGCAGTACTTC. This gives the protein CATSREQGYEQYF.